This T cell receptor (beta chain) was recorded in a study of cytomegalovirus exposure and HLA in healthy donors. Points from the study as a whole: In a later analysis, a missense DCLRE1C variant was linked to TCR beta V- and J-gene trimming. Differences between HLA loci emerged in a later analysis of TCR association rates, with DRB1 most and HLA-C fewest. In an earlier analysis, most TCR beta V segments were productive about 87% or about 30% of the time.

Vbeta (60) and Jbeta (13) primers were used in the PCR. In the authors' workflow: Per a later analysis, the number of unique TCR beta chains was about 80 million, of which 8.5 million to 11 million were shared. TCRdb's table, derived via immunoSEQ multiplex PCR, lists solely in-frame clones and lacks some. V, J and clone size derive from that table, while D and trimming were established from the DNA sequence. Among 100,000 to 150,000 clones listed, roughly 10% were seen once. About this clone: Its antigen is currently unknown.

The ends were cut back, 6 bases at V and 0 bases at J, with 14 bases in the middle. There are 15 residues in the CDR3. Per germline, CDR1 MNHEY and CDR2 SMNVEV (reference sequence). The TCR sequence derives from a woman under 30 in good health and CMV-seropositive. The specimen sequenced was PBMCs. This chain connects TRBV27 to TRBJ1-1, with D possibly TRBD1 on 5 matching bases. CDR3 DNA: TGTGCCAGCAGCCTCGCTGGGGCAGTGAACACTGAAGCTTTCTTT. Its translation: CASSLAGAVNTEAFF.